Below, 32 T cell receptor beta chains from the same sample are listed, as sequenced in a study of T cells after yellow fever vaccination. TCRdb itself ran the 5' RACE reads through MiXCR, one entry per CDR3 protein. The repertoire includes 200,000 to 300,000 distinct CDR3 sequences, 6.9% of them detected once, and about 0.9% sits in the top ten. Sample: CD4+ T cells sorted from PBMCs, taken 15 days after the yellow fever booster vaccination. The receptors come from a man aged 25 to 40 who received the YFV17D yellow fever vaccine.

This clonotype turned up a few times. The CDR3 DNA is TGTGCCAGCAGCCTCCACGGGAGATCCCTCTACGAGCAGTACTTC. It yields the protein CASSLHGRSLYEQYF. The V and J genes are TRBV7-2 and TRBJ2-7; perhaps TRBD2 as D (6 bases). The CDR3 length is 15 residues. Germline V gene lookup returns CDR1 SGHTA and CDR2 FQGNSA. V was cut by 5 bases and J by 3 bases, with 17 bases left in between.

There are many counts of this clonotype. This rearrangement joins TRBV28 to TRBJ2-7; 7 nucleotides match TRBD1. The germline V gene has CDR1 MDHEN and CDR2 SYDVKM. The CDR3 spans 15 residues. V shed 7 bases and J 2 bases; nucleotides not matched to a gene: 11. CDR3 bases: TGTGCCAGCAAACTACAGGGGCTCGACACCTACGAGCAGTACTTC. Translating gives CASKLQGLDTYEQYF.

The rearrangement uses TRBV18 and TRBJ2-1; 9 bases map to TRBD2. The germline gives CDR1 KGHSH, CDR2 LQKENI. The CDR3 has 16 residues. The junction had 7 bases not matched to a gene; V was cut back by 0 bases and J by 7 bases. CDR3: CASSPPAGGPGNEQFF. For the CDR3, the DNA is TGTGCCAGCTCACCACCGGCGGGAGGGCCTGGGAATGAGCAGTTCTTC.

This clonotype was seen ten or more times. V is TRBV27 and J is TRBJ2-5; TRBD1 matches at 9 bases. CDR3 length: 15 amino acids. J was trimmed by 2 bases and V by 6 bases; bases with no gene match: 7. The germline CDR1 and CDR2 sequences are MNHEY and SMNVEV (reference sequence). CDR3 region: CASRLQGAQQETQYF. The CDR3 coding sequence is TGTGCCAGCAGATTACAGGGGGCGCAACAAGAGACCCAGTACTTC.

This clonotype was picked up many times. The chain combines TRBV4-2 with TRBJ1-2; D uncertain. The V gene's germline CDR1 is LGHNA and CDR2 YNFKEQ. Trimming removed 1 base from V and 8 bases from J, with 17 bases in between. CDR3 length: 15 residues. CDR3 sequence: CASSQVSGNLGGYTF. The CDR3 coding sequence is TGTGCCAGCAGCCAAGTCTCCGGAAACCTAGGAGGCTACACCTTC.

V and J are TRBV13 and TRBJ1-5; no clear D. Germline loops: CDR1 PRHDT, CDR2 FYEKMQ (reference sequence). Deletions cut 3 bases from V and 3 bases from J, with 15 bases between. This CDR3 region has 16 residues. The CDR3 is CASSLGKLLTNQPQHF. Here the CDR3 DNA reads TGTGCCAGCAGCTTGGGGAAACTTCTTACCAATCAGCCCCAGCATTTT. The full variable domain, completed using reference TRBV13 and TRBJ1-5, is AAGVIQSPRHLIKEKRETATLKCYPIPRHDTVYWYQQGPGQDPQFLISFYEKMQSDKGSIPDRFSAQQFSDYHSELNMSSLELGDSALYFCASSLGKLLTNQPQHFGDGTRLSIL.

V usage is TRBV7-9 and J usage is TRBJ2-5, with D possibly being TRBD1 (5 bases). CDR1 and CDR2 from the germline V gene are SEHNR and FQNEAQ (reference sequence). This CDR3 has 13 residues. V lost 1 base, J lost 5 bases, and 8 bases lay in between. The CDR3: CASSLVGVETQYF. The DNA for the CDR3 is TGTGCCAGCAGCTTAGTAGGGGTTGAGACCCAGTACTTC.

This clonotype turned up a few times. The chain uses TRBV27 and TRBJ2-1; D is unresolved. The germline CDR1 and CDR2 sequences are MNHEY and SMNVEV (reference sequence). V lost 2 bases and J 7 bases, leaving 15 bases between the germline ends. The CDR3 extends over 15 amino acids. The CDR3 DNA follows: TGTGCCAGCAGTTTAGATGGGGTATCGTGGAATGAGCAGTTCTTC. Translating it yields CASSLDGVSWNEQFF.

This clonotype was seen repeatedly, ten times or more. The V gene is TRBV12-3 or TRBV12-4, the J gene TRBJ1-1; D remains ambiguous. This CDR3 spans 14 amino acids. CDR3 DNA: TGTGCAACTACAAGGAGTCTCCAAAACACTGAAGCTTTCTTT. The encoded protein is CATTRSLQNTEAFF.

This clonotype has a count of ten or more. The V call is TRBV5-1, the J call TRBJ2-1; the match to TRBD2 covers 7 bases. In germline, CDR1 is SGHRS, CDR2 YFSETQ. V was clipped by 4 bases and J by 0 bases; unmatched bases: 4. The CDR3 consists of 15 residues. The CDR3 nucleotides are TGCGCCAGCAGCAAAGCGGGGAGCTCCTACAATGAGCAGTTCTTC. Translating it yields CASSKAGSSYNEQFF.

This clonotype turned up a few times. The chain links TRBV18 to TRBJ2-5, with D hard to call. Trimming took off 2 bases at V and 5 bases at J, with 15 bases between the two ends. The CDR3 covers 15 residues. Germline CDR1 reads KGHSH; CDR2 reads LQKENI. CDR3 DNA: TGTGCCAGCTCACCAACCCCACGGATGGGCGAGACCCAGTACTTC. It is translated as CASSPTPRMGETQYF.

This clonotype showed up many times. This chain connects TRBV3-1 to TRBJ2-3, with D possibly being TRBD1 or TRBD2 (5 bases each). Trimming took off 4 bases at V and 4 bases at J, with 15 bases between the two ends. The CDR3 has 15 amino acids. Germline V lookup: CDR1 LGHDT, CDR2 YNNKEL (reference sequence). CDR3 protein: CASSPNRGVADTQYF. As DNA, the CDR3 is TGTGCCAGCAGCCCAAATAGGGGAGTAGCAGATACGCAGTATTTT.

The chain links TRBV21-1 to TRBJ2-7; the D call of TRBD2 is as the table states it, not checked on the DNA. TRBV21-1 is recorded as a pseudogene. The CDR3 spans 15 residues. The CDR3 is CASSAGTPHSYEQYF. The CDR3 nucleotides read TGTGCCAGCAGCGCCGGGACTCCCCACTCCTACGAGCAGTACTTC.

The V call is TRBV11-1, the J call TRBJ2-1, with TRBD2 matching 7 bases. The CDR3 is made up of 18 amino acids. The V gene's germline CDR1 is SGHAT and CDR2 FQDESV (reference sequence). V lost 0 bases to trimming and J lost 0 bases; unmatched junction nucleotides: 8. CDR3 nucleotides: TGTGCCAGCAGCTTAGCGGGACTAATGGCAAGCTCCTACAATGAGCAGTTCTTC. The encoded protein is CASSLAGLMASSYNEQFF.

This clonotype was seen only a few times. The chain is built from TRBV20-1 and TRBJ2-2; D ambiguous. Germline-derived CDR1 and CDR2 are DFQATT and SNEGSKA (reference sequence). V lost 4 bases and J 2 bases, leaving 8 bases between the germline ends. The CDR3 contains 13 residues. The CDR3 coding sequence is TGCAGTGCTATGCAGACCAACACCGGGGAGCTGTTTTTT. Protein product: CSAMQTNTGELFF.

This clonotype was counted ten times or more. The gene calls are TRBV29-1 and TRBJ2-5; no reliable D call. Germline V gene data show CDR1 as SQVTM and CDR2 as ANQGSEA. The V end lost 3 bases, the J end lost 2 bases, and 7 bases lay between the germline ends. The CDR3 has 12 amino acids. CDR3 DNA sequence: TGCAGCGTTGATCCAGGTCAAGAGACCCAGTACTTC. Protein: CSVDPGQETQYF.

The CDR3 coding sequence is TGCGCCAGCAGCTTGTTCGGAGGCAATGGCTACACCTTC. It specifies CASSLFGGNGYTF. The chain employs TRBV5-1 and TRBJ1-2, with D hard to call. The CDR3 loop spans 13 amino acids. CDR1 and CDR2 (germline): SGHRS, YFSETQ. Deletions cut 1 base from V and 6 bases from J, with 10 bases between.

At least ten counts were recorded for this clonotype. The chain combines TRBV6-1 with TRBJ1-4, with D possibly being TRBD1 (6 bases). Trimming took off 6 bases at V and 2 bases at J, with 13 bases between the two ends. The CDR3 spans 15 residues. CDR1 and CDR2 from the germline V gene are MNHNS and SASEGT. The CDR3 is CASRATGSTNEKLFF. The CDR3 nucleotides read TGTGCCAGCAGGGCCACAGGGAGTACTAATGAAAAACTGTTTTTT.

This clonotype was observed a few times. V gene TRBV7-8 combines with J gene TRBJ2-7; 9 positions match TRBD1. The V segment lost 2 bases and the J segment 4 bases; nucleotides outside the gene matches: 6. CDR3 size: 15 residues. The germline CDR1 and CDR2 sequences are SGHVS and FQNEAQ. The CDR3 coding sequence is TGTGCCAGCAGCTTAAGCATGACAGGGGGTTACGAGCAGTACTTC. This codes for CASSLSMTGGYEQYF. Full variable domain (remainder filled in from reference TRBV7-8 and TRBJ2-7): GAGVSQSPRYKVAKRGQDVALRCDPISGHVSLFWYQQALGQGPEFLTYFQNEAQLDKSGLPSDRFFAERPEGSVSTLKIQRTQQEDSAVYLCASSLSMTGGYEQYFGPGTRLTVT.

This clonotype has only a few counts. The chain carries TRBV7-2 and TRBJ2-5; D might be TRBD1 or TRBD2, each matching 6 bases. Per the germline V gene, CDR1 is SGHTA and CDR2 is FQGNSA. The CDR3 is 14 amino acids. Trimming took off 7 bases at V and 2 bases at J, with 14 bases between the two ends. The CDR3 loop reads CASTTRGDQETQYF. CDR3 coding DNA: TGTGCCAGCACAACAAGGGGGGATCAAGAGACCCAGTACTTC.

The chain recombines TRBV5-1 with TRBJ2-3; either TRBD1 or TRBD2 may fit D (5 bases each). The length of the CDR3 is 12 residues. The germline CDR1 and CDR2 sequences are SGHRS and YFSETQ. V lost 5 bases and J lost 4, with 8 bases in between. The CDR3 here is CASRRDADTQYF. The CDR3 DNA reads TGCGCCAGCAGAAGGGACGCAGATACGCAGTATTTT.

V and J are TRBV15 and TRBJ2-7; no clear D gene. The V end lost 6 bases, the J end lost 0 bases, and 6 bases lay between the germline ends. CDR1 is LNHNV, CDR2 YYDKDF, per germline (reference sequence). This CDR3 region has 12 residues. The CDR3 sequence is CATRGPSYEQYF. CDR3 DNA sequence: TGTGCCACCAGAGGGCCCTCCTACGAGCAGTACTTC. Full variable domain (missing parts from reference TRBV15 and TRBJ2-7): DAMVIQNPRYQVTQFGKPVTLSCSQTLNHNVMYWYQQKSSQAPKLLFHYYDKDFNNEADTPDNFQSRRPNTSFCFLDIRSPGLGDTAMYLCATRGPSYEQYFGPGTRLTVT.

This chain connects TRBV11-2 to TRBJ1-1, with D perhaps TRBD1 (6 bases). V was cut by 2 bases and J by 8 bases, with 9 bases left in between. The CDR3 consists of 12 residues. Germline loops: CDR1 SGHAT, CDR2 FQNNGV. The CDR3 coding sequence is TGTGCCAGCAGCTTAATCGGGACAGAAGCTTTCTTT. Amino acid sequence: CASSLIGTEAFF.

This clonotype was picked up many times. The V call is TRBV18, the J call TRBJ2-3; D not resolved. V shed 5 bases and J shed 4 bases, with 22 bases lying between them. Germline lookup yields CDR1 KGHSH and CDR2 LQKENI. This CDR3 has 17 residues. The CDR3 bases are TGTGCCAGCTCATCGCTCCTTAGGGCCCATGGCGCAGATACGCAGTATTTT. It is translated as CASSSLLRAHGADTQYF.

This clonotype appeared a few times. The chain couples TRBV7-2 to TRBJ2-1; D not resolved. The CDR3 length is 14 residues. The V and J ends lost 5 bases and 5 bases respectively, with 13 bases between them. CDR1 SGHTA and CDR2 FQGNSA come from the germline V gene. The CDR3 reads CASSPWTGNNEQFF. CDR3 sequence (DNA): TGTGCCAGCAGCCCTTGGACGGGTAACAATGAGCAGTTCTTC. Combining the CDR3 with reference TRBV7-2 and TRBJ2-1 gives the whole variable domain GAGVSQSPSNKVTEKGKDVELRCDPISGHTALYWYRQSLGQGLEFLIYFQGNSAPDKSGLPSDRFSAERTGGSVSTLTIQRTQQEDSAVYLCASSPWTGNNEQFFGPGTRLTVL.

This clonotype appeared a few times. The CDR3 DNA reads TGCGCCAGCAGTCAGTTCGTGGGTCCATTCTTCCGGGAGCTGTTTTTT. This translates into CASSQFVGPFFRELFF. The V and J genes are TRBV10-2 and TRBJ2-2; D gene unclear. Germline values: CDR1 WSHSY, CDR2 SAAADI. The CDR3 sequence is 16 residues long. V was shortened by 5 bases and J by 9 bases, with 22 bases between the two germline ends.

CDR3 sequence: CASSRTVPRVSYEQYF. In DNA form, the CDR3 reads TGTGCCAGCAGCCGTACGGTACCCCGAGTCTCCTACGAGCAGTACTTC. The V and J genes are TRBV6-1 and TRBJ2-7; D uncertain. The CDR3 runs 16 residues. The germline gives CDR1 MNHNS, CDR2 SASEGT. Trimming removed 6 bases from V and 0 bases from J, with 18 bases in between.

This clonotype was detected many times. The chain has TRBV27 and TRBJ2-7; TRBD1 matches at 7 bases. Germline CDR1 reads MNHEY; CDR2 reads SMNVEV (reference sequence). This CDR3 contains 15 residues. Trimming cost V 6 bases and J 2 bases; bases outside gene matches: 10. CDR3 bases: TGTGCCAGCAGCATTCGGAGGACAGGACCCTACGAGCAGTACTTC. This codes for CASSIRRTGPYEQYF.

This clonotype was observed many times. The chain links TRBV6-1 to TRBJ2-2, with TRBD2 identical over 9 bases. This CDR3 comprises 15 residues. V lost 6 bases to trimming and J lost 4 bases; unmatched junction nucleotides: 6. Per germline, CDR1 MNHNS and CDR2 SASEGT. The CDR3 spells CASRIAGAVTGELFF. The CDR3 nucleotides read TGTGCCAGCAGAATAGCGGGAGCGGTCACCGGGGAGCTGTTTTTT.

The genes are TRBV12-3 or TRBV12-4 and TRBJ2-4; D gene uncertain. V gave up 6 bases and J gave up 0 bases, with 15 bases separating them. The CDR3 is made up of 16 amino acids. CDR3 sequence reads: CASSAPTDKAKNIQYF. The CDR3 DNA sequence: TGTGCCAGCAGCGCCCCAACCGACAAAGCCAAAAACATTCAGTACTTC.

This clonotype was detected only a few times. This sequence joins TRBV6-2 or TRBV6-3 and TRBJ2-3; the D is unclear. Deletions cut 0 bases from V and 9 bases from J, with 10 bases between. Germline CDR1 and CDR2: MNHEY and SVGEGT. The CDR3 covers 13 residues. The CDR3 is CASSYSASSTQYF. CDR3 nucleotide sequence: TGTGCCAGCAGTTACTCGGCGAGTTCGACGCAGTATTTT.

This clonotype was detected many times. The rearrangement links TRBV5-1 to TRBJ2-3, with D uncertain. The V gene lost 5 bases and the J gene lost 2 bases, with 12 bases spanning the gap. The CDR3 covers 14 residues. CDR1 and CDR2 from the germline V gene are SGHRS and YFSETQ. CDR3 amino acids: CASRSTLDTDTQYF. CDR3 DNA sequence: TGCGCCAGCAGAAGCACTCTAGACACAGATACGCAGTATTTT.